This T cell receptor beta chain comes out of a study of T-cell reconstitution after alpha-beta-depleted transplantation in children. Whole-study results and caveats: At the one-year point after transplant, T-cell counts and TCRbeta diversity were found to come mostly from T cells that had been newly produced.

This CDR3 region has 13 residues. The ends were cut back, 0 bases at V and 5 bases at J, with 8 bases in the middle. Unique molecular identifiers were incorporated during preparation of the TCRbeta library. One entry per CDR3 protein, called by TCRdb with MiXCR from the PCR reads. The repertoire holds about 210,000 distinct CDR3 sequences, with about a sixth as singletons. About this clonotype itself: The antigen is unknown.

The sequence was collected from a male patient aged 2-9 years who had a stem cell transplant for acute lymphoblastic leukemia, so the T cells may come from the graft donor. The source was PBMCs, mostly from graft donor cells, collected 360 days after TCRalphabeta/CD19-depleted stem cell transplant. The genes are TRBV12-3 or TRBV12-4 and TRBJ2-7; TRBD2 is a possible D gene (5 bases). The CDR3 sequence is CASSLAVRDEQYF. CDR3 bases: TGTGCCAGCAGTTTAGCAGTGAGGGACGAGCAGTACTTC.